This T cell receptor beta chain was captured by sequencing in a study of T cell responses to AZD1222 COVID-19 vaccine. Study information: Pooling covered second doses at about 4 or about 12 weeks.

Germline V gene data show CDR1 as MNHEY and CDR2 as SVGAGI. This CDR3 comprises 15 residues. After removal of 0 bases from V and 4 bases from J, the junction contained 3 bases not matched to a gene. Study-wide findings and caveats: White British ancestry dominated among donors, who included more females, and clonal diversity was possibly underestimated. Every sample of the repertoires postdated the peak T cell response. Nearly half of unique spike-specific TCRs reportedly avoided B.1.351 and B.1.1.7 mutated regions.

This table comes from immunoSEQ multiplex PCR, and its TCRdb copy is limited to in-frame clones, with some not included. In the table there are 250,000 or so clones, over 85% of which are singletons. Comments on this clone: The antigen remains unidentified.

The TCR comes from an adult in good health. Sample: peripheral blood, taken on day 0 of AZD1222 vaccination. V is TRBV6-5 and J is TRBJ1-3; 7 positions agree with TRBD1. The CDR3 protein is CASSYSRGPGNTIYF. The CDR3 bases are TGTGCCAGCAGTTACTCGAGGGGGCCCGGAAACACCATATATTTT.